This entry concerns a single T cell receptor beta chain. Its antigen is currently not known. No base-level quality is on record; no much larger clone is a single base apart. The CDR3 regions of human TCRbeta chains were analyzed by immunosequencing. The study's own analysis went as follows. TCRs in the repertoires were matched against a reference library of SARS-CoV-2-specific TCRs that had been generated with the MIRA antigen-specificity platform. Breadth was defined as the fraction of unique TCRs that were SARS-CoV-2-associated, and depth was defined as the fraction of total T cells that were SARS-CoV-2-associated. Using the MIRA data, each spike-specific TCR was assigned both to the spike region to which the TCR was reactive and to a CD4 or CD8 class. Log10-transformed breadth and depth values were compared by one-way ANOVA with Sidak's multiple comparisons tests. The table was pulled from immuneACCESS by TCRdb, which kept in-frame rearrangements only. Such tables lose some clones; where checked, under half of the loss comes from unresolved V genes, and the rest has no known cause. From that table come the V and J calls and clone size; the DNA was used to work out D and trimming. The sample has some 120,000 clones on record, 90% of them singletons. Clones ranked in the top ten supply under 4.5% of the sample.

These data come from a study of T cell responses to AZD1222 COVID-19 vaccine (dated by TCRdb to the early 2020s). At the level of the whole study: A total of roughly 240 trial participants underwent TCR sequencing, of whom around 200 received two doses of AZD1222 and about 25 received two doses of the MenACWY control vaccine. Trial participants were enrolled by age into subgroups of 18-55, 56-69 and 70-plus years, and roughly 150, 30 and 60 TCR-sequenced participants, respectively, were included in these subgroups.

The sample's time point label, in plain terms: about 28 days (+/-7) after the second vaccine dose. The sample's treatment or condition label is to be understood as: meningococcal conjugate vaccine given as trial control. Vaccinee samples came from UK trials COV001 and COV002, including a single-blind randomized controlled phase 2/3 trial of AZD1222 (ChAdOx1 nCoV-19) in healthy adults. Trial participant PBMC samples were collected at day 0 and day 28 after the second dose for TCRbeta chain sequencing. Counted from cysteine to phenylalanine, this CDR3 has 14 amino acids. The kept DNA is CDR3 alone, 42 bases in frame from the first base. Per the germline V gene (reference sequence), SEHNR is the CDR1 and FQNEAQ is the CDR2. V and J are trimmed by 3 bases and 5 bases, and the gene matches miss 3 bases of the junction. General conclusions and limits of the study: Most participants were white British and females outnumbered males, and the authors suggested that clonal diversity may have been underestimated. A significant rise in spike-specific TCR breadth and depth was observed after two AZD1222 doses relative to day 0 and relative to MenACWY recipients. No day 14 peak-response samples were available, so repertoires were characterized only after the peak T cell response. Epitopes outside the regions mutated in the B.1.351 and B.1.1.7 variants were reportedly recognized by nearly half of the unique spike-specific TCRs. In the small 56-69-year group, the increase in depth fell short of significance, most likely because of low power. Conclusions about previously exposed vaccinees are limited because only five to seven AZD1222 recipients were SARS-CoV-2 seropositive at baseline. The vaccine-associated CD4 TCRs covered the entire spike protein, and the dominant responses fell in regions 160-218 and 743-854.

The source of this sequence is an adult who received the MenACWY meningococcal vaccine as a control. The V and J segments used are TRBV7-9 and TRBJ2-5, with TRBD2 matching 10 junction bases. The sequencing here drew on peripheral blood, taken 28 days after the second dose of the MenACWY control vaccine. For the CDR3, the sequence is CASSLGLAWETQYF. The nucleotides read TGTGCCAGCAGCTTGGGACTAGCGTGGGAGACCCAGTACTTC.